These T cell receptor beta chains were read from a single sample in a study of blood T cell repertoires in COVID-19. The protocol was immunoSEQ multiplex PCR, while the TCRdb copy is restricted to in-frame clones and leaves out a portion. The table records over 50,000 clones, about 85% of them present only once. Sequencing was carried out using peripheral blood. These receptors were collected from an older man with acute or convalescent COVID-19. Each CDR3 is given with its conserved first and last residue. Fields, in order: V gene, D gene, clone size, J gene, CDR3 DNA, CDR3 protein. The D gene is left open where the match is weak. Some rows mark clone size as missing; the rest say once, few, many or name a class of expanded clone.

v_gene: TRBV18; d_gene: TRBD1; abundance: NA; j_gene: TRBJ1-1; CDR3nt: TGTGCCAGCTCACCACAGGGGGCGAACACTGAAGCTTTCTTT; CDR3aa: CASSPQGANTEAFF
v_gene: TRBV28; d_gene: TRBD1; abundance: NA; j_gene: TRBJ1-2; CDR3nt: TGTGCCAGCAGTAAATTAGGGACAGGGGATGGCTACACCTTC; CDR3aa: CASSKLGTGDGYTF
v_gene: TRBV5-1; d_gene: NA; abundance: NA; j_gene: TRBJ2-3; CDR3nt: TGCGCCAGCAGCTTGGGGTTTGGGGCTAGCACAGATACGCAGTATTTT; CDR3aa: CASSLGFGASTDTQYF
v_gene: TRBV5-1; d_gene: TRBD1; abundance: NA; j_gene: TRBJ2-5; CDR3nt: TGCGCCAGCCGCATTTCACAGGGGGCTGGAGAGACCCAGTACTTC; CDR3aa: CASRISQGAGETQYF
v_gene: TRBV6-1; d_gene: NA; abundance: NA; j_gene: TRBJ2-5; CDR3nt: TGTGCCAGCAGTGAACACGGGGTGCGAGAGACCCAGTACTTC; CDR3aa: CASSEHGVRETQYF
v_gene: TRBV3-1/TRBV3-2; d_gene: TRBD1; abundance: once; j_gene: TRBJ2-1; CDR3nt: TGTGCCAGCAGCCACAGGGGGCGCAAATACAATGAGCAGTTCTTC; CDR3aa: CASSHRGRKYNEQFF
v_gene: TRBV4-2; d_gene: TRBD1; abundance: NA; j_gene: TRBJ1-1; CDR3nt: TGTGCCAGCAGCCAAGGGACAGGGGACACTGAAGCTTTCTTT; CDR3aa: CASSQGTGDTEAFF
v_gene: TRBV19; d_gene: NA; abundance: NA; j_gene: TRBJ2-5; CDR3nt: TGTGCCAGTAGTAGCGGTGGCAGAACGTCTGGGACCCAGTACTTC; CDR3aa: CASSSGGRTSGTQYF
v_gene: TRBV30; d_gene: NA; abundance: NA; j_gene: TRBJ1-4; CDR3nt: TGTGCCTGGAGTCTCCACCCAGGAATAACTAATGAAAAACTGTTTTTT; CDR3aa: CAWSLHPGITNEKLFF
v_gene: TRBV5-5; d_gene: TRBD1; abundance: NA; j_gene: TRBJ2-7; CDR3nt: TGTGCCAGCAGCTCGTACAGGGGATCCTACGAGCAGTACTTC; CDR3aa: CASSSYRGSYEQYF
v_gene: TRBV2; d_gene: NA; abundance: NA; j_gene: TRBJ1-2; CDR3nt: TGTGCCAGCAGTGTTGGCAGTTTCTATGGCTACACCTTC; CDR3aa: CASSVGSFYGYTF
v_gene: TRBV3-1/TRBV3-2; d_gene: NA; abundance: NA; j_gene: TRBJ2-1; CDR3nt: TGTGCCAGCAGCCAAGTTTTCGGCGGGGCTTACAATGAGCAGTTCTTC; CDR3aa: CASSQVFGGAYNEQFF
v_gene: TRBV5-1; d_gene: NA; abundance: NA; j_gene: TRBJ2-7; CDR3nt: TGCGCCAGCAGCTTCGACAGCCGCATTGGGAGGGAGCAGTACTTC; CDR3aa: CASSFDSRIGREQYF
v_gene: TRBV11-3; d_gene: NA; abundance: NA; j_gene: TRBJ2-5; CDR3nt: TGTGCCAGCAGCGACACAGGGATGGGTCAGGAGACCCAGTACTTC; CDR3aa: CASSDTGMGQETQYF
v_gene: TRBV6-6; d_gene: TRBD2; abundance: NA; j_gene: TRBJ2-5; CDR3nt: TGTGCCAGCAGTTTTCGACTAGCGGGGGGGCAAGAGACCCAGTACTTC; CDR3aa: CASSFRLAGGQETQYF
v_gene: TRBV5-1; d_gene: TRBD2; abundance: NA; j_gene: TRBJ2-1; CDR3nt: TGCGCCAGCAGCCCGACTAGCGGGGGTTTGAATGAGCAGTTCTTC; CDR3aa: CASSPTSGGLNEQFF
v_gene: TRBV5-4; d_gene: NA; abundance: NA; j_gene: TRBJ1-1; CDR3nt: TGTGCCAGCAGAGGGCCAGGGGACACTGAAGCTTTCTTT; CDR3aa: CASRGPGDTEAFF
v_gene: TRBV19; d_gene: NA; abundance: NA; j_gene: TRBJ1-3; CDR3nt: TGTGCCAGTAGACCGGACTCTCATAAAATTGCCATATATTTT; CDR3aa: CASRPDSHKIAIYF
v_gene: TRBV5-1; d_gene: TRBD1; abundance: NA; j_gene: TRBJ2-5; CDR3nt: TGCGCCAGCAGCTTGGGAGGGACAGCCCAAGAGACCCAGTACTTC; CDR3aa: CASSLGGTAQETQYF
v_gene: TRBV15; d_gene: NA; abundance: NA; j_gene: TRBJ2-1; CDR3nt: TGTGCCACCAGCAGAGCCCCCGACTTTCAGGGGATTGAGCAGTTCTTC; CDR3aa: CATSRAPDFQGIEQFF
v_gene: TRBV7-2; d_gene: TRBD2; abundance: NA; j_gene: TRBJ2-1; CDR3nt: TGTGCCAGCAGCCTCCCCGGGGGGGGCTCCTACAATGAGCAGTTCTTC; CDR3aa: CASSLPGGGSYNEQFF
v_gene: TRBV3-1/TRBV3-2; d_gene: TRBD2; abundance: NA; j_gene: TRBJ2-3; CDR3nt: TGTGCCAGCAGTCTCGGGACTAGCAACACAGATACGCAGTATTTT; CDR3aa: CASSLGTSNTDTQYF
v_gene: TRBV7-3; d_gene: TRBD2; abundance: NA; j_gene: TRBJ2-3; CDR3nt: TGTGCCAGCAGCTTAACCCCGGCTAGCGGGGGGCCCACAGATACGCAGTATTTT; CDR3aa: CASSLTPASGGPTDTQYF
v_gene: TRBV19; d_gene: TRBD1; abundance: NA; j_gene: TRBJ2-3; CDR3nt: TGTGCCAGTAGTCCATCGACAGGGCCGCAGTATTTT; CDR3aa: CASSPSTGPQYF